The sequence of this T cell receptor beta chain was determined in a study of patients and donors after allogeneic stem cell transplantation. Germline-derived CDR1 and CDR2 are ENHRY and SYGVKD. The CDR3 consists of 13 residues. V was pared by 11 bases and J by 7 bases, with 15 bases between. TCRdb reanalysed the RT-PCR reads using MiXCR and keeps one entry per CDR3 protein. Of approximately 170,000 distinct CDR3 sequences listed, approximately 24% were seen once; the top ten hold more than 25%. The chain employs TRBV10-3 and TRBJ1-6; D unclear. Specimen: blood, either unsorted or a sorted T cell fraction (not recorded which). The receptor's source is a human donor who was either an allogeneic HSCT recipient or a stem cell or donor lymphocyte infusion donor (not recorded which). It is not recorded whose cells these are; they may come from a transplant donor. The CDR3 DNA follows: TGTGCCTCTAGACACCCTGGCAATTCACCCCTCCACTTT. Amino acid sequence: CASRHPGNSPLHF.